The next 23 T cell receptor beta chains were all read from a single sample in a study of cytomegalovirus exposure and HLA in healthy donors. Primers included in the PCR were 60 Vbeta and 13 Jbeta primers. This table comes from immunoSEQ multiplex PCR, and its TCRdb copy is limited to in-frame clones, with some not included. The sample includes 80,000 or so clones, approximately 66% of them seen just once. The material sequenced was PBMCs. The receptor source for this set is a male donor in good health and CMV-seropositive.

The CDR3 loop reads CASSVTGFREKLFF. The DNA for the CDR3 is TGTGCCAGCAGCGTAACGGGGTTTAGGGAAAAACTGTTTTTT. The rearrangement uses TRBV9 and TRBJ1-4; D remains unclear. V was trimmed by 1 base and J by 8 bases, leaving 12 bases between them. This CDR3 comprises 14 residues. The germline V gene encodes CDR1 SGDLS and CDR2 YYNGEE.

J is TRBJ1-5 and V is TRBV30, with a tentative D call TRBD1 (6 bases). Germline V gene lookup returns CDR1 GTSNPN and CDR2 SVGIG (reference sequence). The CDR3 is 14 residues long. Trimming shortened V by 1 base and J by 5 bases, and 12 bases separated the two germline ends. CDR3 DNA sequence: TGTGCCTGGAGTGCCGAGGGGGGGGATCAGCCCCAGCATTTT. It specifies CAWSAEGGDQPQHF.

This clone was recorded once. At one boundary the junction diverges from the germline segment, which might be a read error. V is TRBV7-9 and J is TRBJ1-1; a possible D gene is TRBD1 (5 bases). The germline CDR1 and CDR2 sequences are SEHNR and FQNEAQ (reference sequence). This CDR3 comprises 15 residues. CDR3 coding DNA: TGTGCCAGCAGCTTAGCGTCAGGGTTGAACGCTGAAGCTTTCTTT. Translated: CASSLASGLNAEAFF.

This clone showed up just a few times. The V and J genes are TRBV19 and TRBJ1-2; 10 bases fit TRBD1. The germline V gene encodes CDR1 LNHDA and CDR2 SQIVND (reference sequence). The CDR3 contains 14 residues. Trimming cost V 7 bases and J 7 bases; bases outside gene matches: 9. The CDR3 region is CASTLDRGRGGYTF. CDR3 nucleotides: TGTGCCAGTACCCTGGACAGGGGGAGGGGTGGCTACACCTTC.

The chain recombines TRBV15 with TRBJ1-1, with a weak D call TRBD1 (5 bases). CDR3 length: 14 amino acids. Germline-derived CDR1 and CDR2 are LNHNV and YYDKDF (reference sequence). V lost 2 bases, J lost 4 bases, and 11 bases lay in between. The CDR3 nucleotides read TGTGCCACCAGCAGACCGTCAGGGCCCACTGAAGCTTTCTTT. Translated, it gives CATSRPSGPTEAFF.

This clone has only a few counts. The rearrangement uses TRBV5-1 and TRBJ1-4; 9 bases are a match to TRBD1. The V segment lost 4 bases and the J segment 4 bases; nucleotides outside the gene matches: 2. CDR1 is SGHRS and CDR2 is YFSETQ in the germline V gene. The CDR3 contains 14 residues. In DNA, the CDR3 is TGCGCCAGCAGCACGGGACAGGGTAATGAAAAACTGTTTTTT. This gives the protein CASSTGQGNEKLFF.

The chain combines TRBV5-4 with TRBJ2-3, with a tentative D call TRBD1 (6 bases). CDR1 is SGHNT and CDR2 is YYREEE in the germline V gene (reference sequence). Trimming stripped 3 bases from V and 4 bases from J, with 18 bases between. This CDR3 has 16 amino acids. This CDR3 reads CASSSSGTTTPDTQYF. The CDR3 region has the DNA TGTGCCAGCAGCTCCTCCGGGACAACCACTCCAGATACGCAGTATTTT.

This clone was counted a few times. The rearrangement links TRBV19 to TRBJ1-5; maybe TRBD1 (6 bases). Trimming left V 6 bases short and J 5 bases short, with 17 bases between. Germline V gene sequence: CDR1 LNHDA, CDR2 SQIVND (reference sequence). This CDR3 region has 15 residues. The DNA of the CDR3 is TGTGCCAGTAGCACTCGGGACACTTCGGATCAGCCCCAGCATTTT. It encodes CASSTRDTSDQPQHF.

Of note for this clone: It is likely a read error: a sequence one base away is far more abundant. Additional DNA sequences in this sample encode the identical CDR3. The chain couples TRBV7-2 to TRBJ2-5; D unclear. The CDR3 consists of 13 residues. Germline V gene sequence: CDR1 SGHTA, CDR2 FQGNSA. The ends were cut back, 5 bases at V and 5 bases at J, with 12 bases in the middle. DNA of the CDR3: TGTGCCAGCAGCCCTCCTAGTCAGGAGACCCAGTACTTC. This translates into CASSPPSQETQYF.

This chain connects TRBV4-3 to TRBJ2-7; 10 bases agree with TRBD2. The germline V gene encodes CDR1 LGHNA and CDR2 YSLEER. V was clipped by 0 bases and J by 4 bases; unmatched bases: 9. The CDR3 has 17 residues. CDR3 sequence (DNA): TGCGCCAGCAGCCAAGATAGAGGTCTGACTAGCGGGTACGAGCAGTACTTC. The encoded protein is CASSQDRGLTSGYEQYF.

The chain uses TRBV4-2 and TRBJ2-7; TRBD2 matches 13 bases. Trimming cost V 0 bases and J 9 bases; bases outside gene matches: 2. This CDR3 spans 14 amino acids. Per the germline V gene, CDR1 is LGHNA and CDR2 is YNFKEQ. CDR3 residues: CASSQEGLAGVQYF. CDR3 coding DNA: TGTGCCAGCAGCCAAGAAGGACTAGCGGGAGTGCAGTACTTC.

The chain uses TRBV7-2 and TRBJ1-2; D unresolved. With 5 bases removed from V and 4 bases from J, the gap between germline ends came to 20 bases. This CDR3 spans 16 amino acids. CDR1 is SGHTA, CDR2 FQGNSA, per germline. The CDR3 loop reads CASSVTGGLSLYGYTF. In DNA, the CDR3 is TGTGCCAGCAGCGTAACGGGCGGGCTGTCCCTCTATGGCTACACCTTC.

The CDR3 loop is CATDSIDNEQFF. Written as DNA, the CDR3 is TGTGCCACGGACAGCATTGACAATGAGCAGTTCTTC. The gene calls are TRBV6-1 and TRBJ2-1, with D possibly TRBD1 on 6 matching bases. V lost 10 bases and J 5 bases, leaving 12 bases between the germline ends. Germline loops: CDR1 MNHNS, CDR2 SASEGT. The CDR3 contains 12 residues.

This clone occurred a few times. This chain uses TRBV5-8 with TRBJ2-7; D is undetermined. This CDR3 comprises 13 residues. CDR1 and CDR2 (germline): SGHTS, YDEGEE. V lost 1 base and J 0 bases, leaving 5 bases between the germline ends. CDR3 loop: CASSLSHSYEQYF. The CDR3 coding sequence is TGTGCCAGCAGCTTGTCACACTCCTACGAGCAGTACTTC.

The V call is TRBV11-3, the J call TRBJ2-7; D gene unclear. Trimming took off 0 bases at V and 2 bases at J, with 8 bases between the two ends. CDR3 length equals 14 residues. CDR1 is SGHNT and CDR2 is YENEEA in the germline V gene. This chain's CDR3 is CASSLEGRAYEQYF. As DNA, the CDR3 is TGTGCCAGCAGCTTAGAGGGCAGAGCCTACGAGCAGTACTTC. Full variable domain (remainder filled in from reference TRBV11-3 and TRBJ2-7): EAGVVQSPRYKIIEKKQPVAFWCNPISGHNTLYWYLQNLGQGPELLIRYENEEAVDDSQLPKDRFSAERLKGVDSTLKIQPAELGDSAVYLCASSLEGRAYEQYFGPGTRLTVT.

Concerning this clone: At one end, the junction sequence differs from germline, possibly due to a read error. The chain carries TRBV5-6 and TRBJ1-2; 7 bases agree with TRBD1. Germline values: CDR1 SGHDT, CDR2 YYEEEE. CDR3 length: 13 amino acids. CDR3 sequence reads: CASSWTGKEGYPF. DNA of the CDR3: TGTGCCAGCAGCTGGACAGGCAAAGAGGGCTACCCCTTC. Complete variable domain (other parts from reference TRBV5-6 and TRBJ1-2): DAGVTQSPTHLIKTRGQQVTLRCSPKSGHDTVSWYQQALGQGPQFIFQYYEEEERQRGNFPDRFSGHQFPNYSSELNVNALLLGDSALYLCASSWTGKEGYPFGSGTRLTVV.

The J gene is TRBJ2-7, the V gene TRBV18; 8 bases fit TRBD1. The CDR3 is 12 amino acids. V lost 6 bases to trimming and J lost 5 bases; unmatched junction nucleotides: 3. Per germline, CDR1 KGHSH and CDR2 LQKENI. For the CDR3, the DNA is TGTGCCAGCTCGGCAGGGGGCGACGAGCAGTACTTC. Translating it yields CASSAGGDEQYF.

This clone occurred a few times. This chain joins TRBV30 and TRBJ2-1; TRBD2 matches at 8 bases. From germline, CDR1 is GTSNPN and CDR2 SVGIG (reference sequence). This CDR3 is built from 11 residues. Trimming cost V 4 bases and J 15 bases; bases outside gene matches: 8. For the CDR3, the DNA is TGTGCCTGGACCATCGGGACTAGTTGGTTCTTC. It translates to CAWTIGTSWFF.

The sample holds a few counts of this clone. The DNA for the CDR3 is TGTGCCAGCAGCTCCAAAGCAGGGGTGGGGCGCGGTGAGCAGTTCTTC. This sequence encodes CASSSKAGVGRGEQFF. The rearrangement joins TRBV7-7 to TRBJ2-1; D might be TRBD1 (6 bases). V lost 4 bases, J lost 9 bases, and 22 bases lay in between. The germline gives CDR1 SSHAT, CDR2 FNYEAQ (reference sequence). This CDR3 comprises 16 residues.

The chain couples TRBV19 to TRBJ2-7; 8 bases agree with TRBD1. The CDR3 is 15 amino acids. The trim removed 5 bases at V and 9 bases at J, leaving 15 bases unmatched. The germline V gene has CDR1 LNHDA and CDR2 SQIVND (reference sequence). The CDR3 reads CASSRSGTGLSVQYF. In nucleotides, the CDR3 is TGTGCCAGTAGTCGGTCCGGGACAGGCCTAAGTGTGCAGTACTTC.

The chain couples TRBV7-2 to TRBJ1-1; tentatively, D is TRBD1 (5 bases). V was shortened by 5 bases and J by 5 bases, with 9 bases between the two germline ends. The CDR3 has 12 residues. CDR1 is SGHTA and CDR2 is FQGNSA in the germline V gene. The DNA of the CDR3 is TGTGCCAGCAGCGCGCAGGGAACTGAAGCTTTCTTT. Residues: CASSAQGTEAFF.

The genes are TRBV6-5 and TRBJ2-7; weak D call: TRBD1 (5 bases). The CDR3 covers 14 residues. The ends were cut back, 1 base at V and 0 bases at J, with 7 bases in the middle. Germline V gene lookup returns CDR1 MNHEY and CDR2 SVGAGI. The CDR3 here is CASSYFRASYEQYF. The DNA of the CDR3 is TGTGCCAGCAGTTACTTCAGGGCCTCCTACGAGCAGTACTTC.

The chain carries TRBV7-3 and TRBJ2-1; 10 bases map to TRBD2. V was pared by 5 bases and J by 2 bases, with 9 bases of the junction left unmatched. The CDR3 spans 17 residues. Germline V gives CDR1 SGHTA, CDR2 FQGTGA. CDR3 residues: CASSPYSGLAAYNEQFF. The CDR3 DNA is TGTGCCAGCAGCCCGTACTCCGGACTAGCGGCCTACAATGAGCAGTTCTTC.